These T cell receptor beta chains were read from a single sample in a study of cytomegalovirus exposure and HLA in healthy donors. Clones were read by immunoSEQ multiplex PCR, and TCRdb kept only the in-frame ones, dropping some. The table records roughly 160,000 clones, around 72% of them present only once. Sequencing was performed on PBMCs. The receptor source for this set is a female donor in good health and CMV-seronegative. Each CDR3 is given with its conserved first and last residue.

length | J | V | CDR3
16 | TRBJ2-7 | TRBV27 | CASSLRTYPSNNEQYF
17 | TRBJ2-1 | TRBV7-7 | CASSLRPGTGGMAEQFF
14 | TRBJ1-2 | TRBV6-1 | CASSLTGKKGGYTF
15 | TRBJ1-2 | TRBV7-2 | CASSLGWASNYGYTF
12 | TRBJ2-5 | TRBV28 | CASRSTSQTQYF
17 | TRBJ2-1 | TRBV4-3 | CASSQKPSGASYNEQFF
16 | TRBJ1-6 | TRBV6-5 | CASSYGLRRHNSPLHF
15 | TRBJ2-1 | TRBV7-2 | CASSSGLAVGNEQFF
13 | TRBJ1-2 | TRBV6-6 | CASSYGGQGVYTF
14 | TRBJ2-2 | TRBV28 | CASRASGKTGELFF